Below, 11 T cell receptor beta chains from the same sample are listed, as sequenced in a study of T cells in women clearing cervical HPV infection. Measured with immunoSEQ multiplex PCR; TCRdb has only the in-frame clones, and not every one. The sample holds about 39,000 clones. The sequencing sample was made of blood buffy coat. The receptors shown here come from a woman between 18 and 69 years old with a cervical HPV16 infection that either progressed to CIN3+ or cleared (not recorded which).

Worth noting for this clone: The read finishes 3 residues shy of the CDR3 end, and the germline J gene is used to complete it. This sequence joins TRBV19 and TRBJ2-7; TRBD1 agrees at 8 bases. The ends lost 8 bases at V and 4 bases at J; junction bases unmatched: 7. CDR3 length equals 13 residues. Germline-derived CDR1 and CDR2 are LNHDA and SQIVND (reference sequence). This CDR3 is CASDRGAGYEQYF. The covered CDR3 bases are TGTGCCAGTGACAGGGGCGCAGGGTACGAG.

Remarks on this clone: The read stops 3 residues short of the end of the CDR3; the missing end is completed from the germline J gene. The rearrangement joins TRBV20-1 to TRBJ1-2, with D unresolved. CDR1 is DFQATT, CDR2 SNEGSKA, per germline (reference sequence). CDR3 length: 12 amino acids. V was shortened by 5 bases and J by 1 base, with 8 bases between the two germline ends. CDR3 bases read: TGCAGTGCTCCGACTGATAACTATGGC. Its translation: CSAPTDNYG. The whole CDR3 is CSAPTDNYGYTF.

Of note for this clone: Sequencing ends 3 residues short of the CDR3 end; the germline J gene provides the rest. The V gene is TRBV6-1, the J gene TRBJ2-2, with 8 nucleotides matching TRBD1. CDR3 length equals 17 residues. Germline values: CDR1 MNHNS, CDR2 SASEGT. Germline trimming cut 0 bases from V and 5 bases from J; bases unmatched to any gene: 8. The CDR3 region is CASSEAGWTGFTGELFF. CDR3 DNA, as far as it was read: TGTGCCAGCAGTGAAGCGGGCTGGACAGGGTTTACCGGGGAG.

Concerning this clone: Read coverage stops 3 residues before the CDR3 terminus; the germline J gene supplies the remainder. V and J are TRBV5-1 and TRBJ2-5; 7 bases match TRBD1. CDR3 length: 14 amino acids. CDR1 and CDR2 (germline): SGHRS, YFSETQ. After removal of 1 base from V and 2 bases from J, the junction contained 2 bases not matched to a gene. CDR3 sequence: CASSLLDRQETQYF. The CDR3 bases that were read are TGCGCCAGCAGCTTGCTGGACAGGCAAGAGACC.

With regard to this clone: The read is 3 residues too short to cover the CDR3 end, so that end is filled in from the germline J gene. The rearrangement uses TRBV6-2 or TRBV6-3 and TRBJ2-6; tentatively, D is TRBD1 (5 bases). CDR3 length: 15 residues. Per germline, CDR1 MNHEY and CDR2 SVGEGT. V was clipped by 4 bases and J by 0 bases, with 7 bases between them. The CDR3 region is CASSFRVSGANVLTF. The DNA read from the CDR3 is TGTGCCAGCAGTTTCAGGGTCTCTGGGGCCAACGTC.

Note on this clone: The sequenced fragment ends 3 residues before the CDR3 boundary, so the rest is inferred from the germline J gene. V usage is TRBV4-2 and J usage is TRBJ2-1; TRBD2 might be the D (7 bases). The V end lost 1 base, the J end lost 1 base, and 14 bases lay between the germline ends. Germline V gene sequence: CDR1 LGHNA, CDR2 YNFKEQ. This CDR3 is 17 amino acids long. Incomplete CDR3 DNA: TGTGCCAGCAGCCAAGCACAGGGTAGCGGGTCCTACAATGAG. Protein product: CASSQAQGSGSYNE. The whole CDR3 sequence is CASSQAQGSGSYNEQFF.

This clone is identified as medium-sized from frequency. The CDR3 is cut off 3 residues early in the read; its end comes from the germline J gene. The chain is built from TRBV18 and TRBJ2-3; D gene ambiguous. Between the trimmed V and J ends, which lost 3 bases and 1 base, there was a span of 11 bases. The CDR3 spans 15 residues. The germline V gene encodes CDR1 KGHSH and CDR2 LQKENI. Here the CDR3 reads CASSPNRAGTDTQYF. The covered CDR3 bases are TGTGCCAGCTCACCGAATAGGGCAGGCACAGATACG.

Points on this clone: Coverage ceases 3 residues before the CDR3 finishes, and the germline J gene fills in the end. The gene calls are TRBV5-6 and TRBJ1-2; 8 nucleotides agree with TRBD1. Germline CDR1 SGHDT, CDR2 YYEEEE. There are 14 residues in the CDR3. V lost 4 bases to trimming and J lost 4 bases; unmatched junction nucleotides: 6. The sequenced CDR3 bases are TGTGCCAGCAGCATATCAGGGGGCACCTATGGC. The encoded protein is CASSISGGTYG. The whole CDR3 protein reads CASSISGGTYGYTF.

CDR3 DNA (partial): TGTGCCATCAGTGAGAATCCAGTCGGCAATCAGCCC. Its protein is CAISENPVGNQP. The CDR3 in its entirety is CAISENPVGNQPQHF. V usage is TRBV10-3 and J usage is TRBJ1-5, with D unresolved. The observed sequence ends 3 residues before the CDR3 terminus, with the missing tail filled in from the germline J gene. This CDR3 is built from 15 residues. Germline V gene sequence: CDR1 ENHRY, CDR2 SYGVKD. The V end lost 2 bases, the J end lost 2 bases, and 10 bases lay between the germline ends.

Concerning this clone: One end of the junction fails to match germline, which may point to a read error. The read comes to an end 3 residues before the CDR3 does, leaving the germline J gene to fill in the end. The chain links TRBV7-7 to TRBJ2-2; D might be TRBD1 (5 bases). Germline loops: CDR1 SSHAT, CDR2 FNYEAQ (reference sequence). The CDR3 loop spans 15 amino acids. Incomplete CDR3 DNA: TGTGCTAGCAGCCAGGGCCCCCCGGACACCGGGGAG. Amino acid sequence: CASSQGPPDTGE. From start to end, the CDR3 is CASSQGPPDTGELFF.

As to this clone: The DNA ends 3 residues before the CDR3 does, and the rest of the CDR3 is filled in from the germline J gene. J is TRBJ2-3 and V is TRBV5-1; 16 bases are shared with TRBD2. The CDR3 sequence is 18 residues long. The V gene end was trimmed by 6 bases and the J gene end by 2 bases; junction bases not matched to a gene: 9. Germline V lookup: CDR1 SGHRS, CDR2 YFSETQ. CDR3 sequence reads: CASTPGLAGGPITDTQYF. The covered CDR3 bases are TGCGCCAGCACTCCGGGACTAGCGGGGGGGCCGATCACAGATACG. Based on the CDR3 plus reference TRBV5-1 and TRBJ2-3, the full variable domain is KAGVTQTPRYLIKTRGQQVTLSCSPISGHRSVSWYQQTPGQGLQFLFEYFSETQRNKGNFPGRFSGRQFSNSRSEMNVSTLELGDSALYLCASTPGLAGGPITDTQYFGPGTRLTVL.